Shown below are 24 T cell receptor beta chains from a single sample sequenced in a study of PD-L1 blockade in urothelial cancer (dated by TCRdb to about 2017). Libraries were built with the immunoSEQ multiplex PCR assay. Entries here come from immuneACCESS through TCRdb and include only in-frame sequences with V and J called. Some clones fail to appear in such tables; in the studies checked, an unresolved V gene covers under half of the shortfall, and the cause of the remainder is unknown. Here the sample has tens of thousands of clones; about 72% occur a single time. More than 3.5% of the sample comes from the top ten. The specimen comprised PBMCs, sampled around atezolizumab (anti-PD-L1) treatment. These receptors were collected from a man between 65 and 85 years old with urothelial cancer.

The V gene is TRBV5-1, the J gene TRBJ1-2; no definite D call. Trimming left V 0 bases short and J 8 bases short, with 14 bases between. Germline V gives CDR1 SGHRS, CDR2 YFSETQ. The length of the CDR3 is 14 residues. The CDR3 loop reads CASSLVPDGRGYTF. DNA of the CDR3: TGCGCCAGCAGCTTGGTTCCGGACGGGAGGGGCTACACCTTC.

CDR3 DNA: TGTGCCAGCAGTGAAAGCTGGAGCCGGGGGCAGTTCTTC. This encodes CASSESWSRGQFF. The chain joins TRBV6-1 to TRBJ2-1; possible D gene TRBD2, 5 bases. The CDR3 runs to 13 residues. The germline V gene has CDR1 MNHNS and CDR2 SASEGT. The V end was cut by 2 bases, the J end by 12 bases, with 14 bases between.

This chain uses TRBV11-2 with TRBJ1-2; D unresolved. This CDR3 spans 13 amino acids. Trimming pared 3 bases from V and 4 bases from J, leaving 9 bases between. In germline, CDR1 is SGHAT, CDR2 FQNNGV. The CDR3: CASSLAGLYGYTF. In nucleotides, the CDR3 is TGTGCCAGCAGCTTGGCAGGACTCTATGGCTACACCTTC.

The CDR3 here is CASSAWDRAGEQYF. CDR3 DNA sequence: TGTGCCAGCAGCGCCTGGGACAGGGCGGGCGAGCAGTACTTC. The chain uses TRBV9 and TRBJ2-7; TRBD1 matches at 9 bases. With 3 bases clipped from V and 6 bases from J, the junction kept 7 bases outside the gene matches. Germline V lookup: CDR1 SGDLS, CDR2 YYNGEE. The CDR3 sequence is 14 residues long.

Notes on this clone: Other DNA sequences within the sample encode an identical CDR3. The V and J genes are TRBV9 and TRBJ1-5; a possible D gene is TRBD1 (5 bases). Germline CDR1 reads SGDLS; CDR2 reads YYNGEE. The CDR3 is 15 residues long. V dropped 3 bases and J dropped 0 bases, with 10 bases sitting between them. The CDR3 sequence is CASSAQGYSNQPQHF. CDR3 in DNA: TGTGCCAGCAGCGCCCAGGGCTATAGCAATCAGCCCCAGCATTTT.

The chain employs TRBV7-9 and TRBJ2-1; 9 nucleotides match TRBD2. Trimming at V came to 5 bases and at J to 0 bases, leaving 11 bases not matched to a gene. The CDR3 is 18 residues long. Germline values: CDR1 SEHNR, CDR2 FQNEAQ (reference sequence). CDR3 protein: CASSVGLAGSSSYNEQFF. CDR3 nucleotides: TGTGCCAGCAGCGTGGGGCTAGCGGGGTCGAGCTCCTACAATGAGCAGTTCTTC.

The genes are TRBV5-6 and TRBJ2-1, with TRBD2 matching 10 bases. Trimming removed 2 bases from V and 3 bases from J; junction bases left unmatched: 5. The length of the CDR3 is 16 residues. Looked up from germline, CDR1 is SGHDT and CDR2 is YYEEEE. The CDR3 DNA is TGTGCCAGCAGCTTCCGGACTAGCGGATTCTACAATGAGCAGTTCTTC. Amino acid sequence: CASSFRTSGFYNEQFF. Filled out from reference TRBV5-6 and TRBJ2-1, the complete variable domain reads DAGVTQSPTHLIKTRGQQVTLRCSPKSGHDTVSWYQQALGQGPQFIFQYYEEEERQRGNFPDRFSGHQFPNYSSELNVNALLLGDSALYLCASSFRTSGFYNEQFFGPGTRLTVL.

This chain's CDR3 is CASSVFPGPGGANTGELFF. The DNA of the CDR3 is TGTGCCAGCAGCGTATTCCCGGGGCCCGGGGGAGCGAACACCGGGGAGCTGTTTTTT. This sequence joins TRBV9 and TRBJ2-2; tentative D call: TRBD2 (6 bases). V was trimmed by 1 base and J by 0 bases, leaving 19 bases between them. CDR1 SGDLS and CDR2 YYNGEE come from the germline V gene. The CDR3 contains 19 residues.

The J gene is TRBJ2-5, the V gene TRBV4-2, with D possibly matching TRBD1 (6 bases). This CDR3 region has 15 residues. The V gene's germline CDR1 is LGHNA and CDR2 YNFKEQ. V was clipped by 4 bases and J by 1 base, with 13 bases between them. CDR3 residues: CASSLRTAAQETQYF. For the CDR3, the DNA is TGTGCCAGCAGCCTGCGGACAGCGGCCCAAGAGACCCAGTACTTC.

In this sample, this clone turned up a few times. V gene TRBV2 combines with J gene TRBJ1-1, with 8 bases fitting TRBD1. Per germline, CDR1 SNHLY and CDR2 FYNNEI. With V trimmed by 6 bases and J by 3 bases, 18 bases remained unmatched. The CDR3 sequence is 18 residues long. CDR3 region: CASSPRTGRRIGYTEAFF. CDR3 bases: TGTGCCAGCAGCCCCAGGACAGGGCGGAGGATTGGGTACACTGAAGCTTTCTTT.

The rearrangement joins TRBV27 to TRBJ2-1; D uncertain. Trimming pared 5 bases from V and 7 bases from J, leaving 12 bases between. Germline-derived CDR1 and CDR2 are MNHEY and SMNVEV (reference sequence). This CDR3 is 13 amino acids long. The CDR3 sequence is CASSEFSHNEQFF. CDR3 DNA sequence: TGTGCCAGCAGTGAATTTAGTCATAATGAGCAGTTCTTC.

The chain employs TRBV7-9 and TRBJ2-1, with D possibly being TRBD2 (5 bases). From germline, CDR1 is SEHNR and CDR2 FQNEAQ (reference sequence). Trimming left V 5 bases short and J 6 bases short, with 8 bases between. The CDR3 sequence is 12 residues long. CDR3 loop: CASSPEGNEQFF. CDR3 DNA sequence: TGTGCCAGCAGCCCCGAGGGCAATGAGCAGTTCTTC. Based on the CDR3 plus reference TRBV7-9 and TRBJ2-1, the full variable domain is DTGVSQNPRHKITKRGQNVTFRCDPISEHNRLYWYRQTLGQGPEFLTYFQNEAQLEKSRLLSDRFSAERPKGSFSTLEIQRTEQGDSAMYLCASSPEGNEQFFGPGTRLTVL.

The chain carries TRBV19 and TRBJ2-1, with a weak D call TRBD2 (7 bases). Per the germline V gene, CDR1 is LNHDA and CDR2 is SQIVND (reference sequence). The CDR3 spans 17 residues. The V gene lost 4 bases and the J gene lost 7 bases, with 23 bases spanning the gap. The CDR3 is CASSTRTGGRDENEQFF. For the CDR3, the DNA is TGTGCCAGTAGTACCCGGACCGGGGGGCGGGACGAGAATGAGCAGTTCTTC.

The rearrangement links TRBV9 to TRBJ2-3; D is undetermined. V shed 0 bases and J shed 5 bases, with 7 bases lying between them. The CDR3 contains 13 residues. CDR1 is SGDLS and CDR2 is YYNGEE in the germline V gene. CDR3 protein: CASSVVSRDTQYF. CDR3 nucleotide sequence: TGTGCCAGCAGCGTAGTCTCCAGAGATACGCAGTATTTT. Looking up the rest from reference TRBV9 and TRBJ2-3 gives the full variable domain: DSGVTQTPKHLITATGQRVTLRCSPRSGDLSVYWYQQSLDQGLQFLIQYYNGEERAKGNILERFSAQQFPDLHSELNLSSLELGDSALYFCASSVVSRDTQYFGPGTRLTVL.

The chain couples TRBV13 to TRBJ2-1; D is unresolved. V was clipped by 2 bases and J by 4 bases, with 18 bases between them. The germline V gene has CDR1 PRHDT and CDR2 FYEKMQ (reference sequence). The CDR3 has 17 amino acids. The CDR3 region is CASSLSLFRRRYNEQFF. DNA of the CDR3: TGTGCCAGCAGCTTATCCTTATTTCGTCGCCGGTACAATGAGCAGTTCTTC.

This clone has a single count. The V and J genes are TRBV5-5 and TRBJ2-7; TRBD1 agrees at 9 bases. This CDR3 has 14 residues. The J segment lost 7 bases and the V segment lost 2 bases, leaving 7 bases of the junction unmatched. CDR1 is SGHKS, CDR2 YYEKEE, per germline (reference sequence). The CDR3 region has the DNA TGTGCCAGCAGCTTCACAGGGGGCAAGGGGGAGCAGTACTTC. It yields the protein CASSFTGGKGEQYF.

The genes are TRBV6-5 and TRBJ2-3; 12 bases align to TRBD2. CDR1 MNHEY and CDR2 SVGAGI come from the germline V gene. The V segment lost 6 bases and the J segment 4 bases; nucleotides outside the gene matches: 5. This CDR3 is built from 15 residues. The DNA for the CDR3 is TGTGCCAGCAGCGGACTAGCGGGGTCGGCAGATACGCAGTATTTT. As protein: CASSGLAGSADTQYF.

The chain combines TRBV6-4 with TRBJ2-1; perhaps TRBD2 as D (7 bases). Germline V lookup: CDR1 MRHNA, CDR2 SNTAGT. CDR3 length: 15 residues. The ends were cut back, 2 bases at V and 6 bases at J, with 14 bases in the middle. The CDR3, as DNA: TGTGCCAGCAGTGACGAGGGGGGGGCCTTCAATGAGCAGTTCTTC. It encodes CASSDEGGAFNEQFF.

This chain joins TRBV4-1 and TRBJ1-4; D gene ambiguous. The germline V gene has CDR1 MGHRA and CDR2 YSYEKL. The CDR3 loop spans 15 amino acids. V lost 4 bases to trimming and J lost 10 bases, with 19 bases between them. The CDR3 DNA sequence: TGCGCCAGCAGCCCCTTGTTAAAAGAGCCCGGAAAACTGTTTTTT. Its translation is CASSPLLKEPGKLFF.

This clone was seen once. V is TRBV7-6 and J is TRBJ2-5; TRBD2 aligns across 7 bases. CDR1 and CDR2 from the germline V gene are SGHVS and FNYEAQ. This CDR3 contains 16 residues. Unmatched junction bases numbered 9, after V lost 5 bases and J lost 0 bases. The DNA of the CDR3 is TGTGCCAGCAGCGGGGGGGTGGGGCGCCACCAAGAGACCCAGTACTTC. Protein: CASSGGVGRHQETQYF.

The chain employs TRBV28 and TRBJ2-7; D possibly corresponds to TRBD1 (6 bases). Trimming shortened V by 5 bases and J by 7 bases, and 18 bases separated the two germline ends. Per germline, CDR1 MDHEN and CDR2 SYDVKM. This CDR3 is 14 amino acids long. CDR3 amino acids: CASSLTGPLEEQYF. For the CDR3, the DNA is TGTGCCAGCAGTCTTACAGGGCCCCTAGAGGAGCAGTACTTC.

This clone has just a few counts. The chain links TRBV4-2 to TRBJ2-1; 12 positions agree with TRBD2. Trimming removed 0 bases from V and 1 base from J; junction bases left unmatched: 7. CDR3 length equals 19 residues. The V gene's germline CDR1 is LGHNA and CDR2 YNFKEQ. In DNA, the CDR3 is TGTGCCAGCAGCCAAGATGGGCGGACTAGCGGGAAGTCCTACAATGAGCAGTTCTTC. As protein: CASSQDGRTSGKSYNEQFF.

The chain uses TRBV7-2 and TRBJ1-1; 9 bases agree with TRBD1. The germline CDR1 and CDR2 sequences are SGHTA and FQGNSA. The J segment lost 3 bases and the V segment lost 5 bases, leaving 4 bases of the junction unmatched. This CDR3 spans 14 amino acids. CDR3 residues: CASSPWTGDTEAFF. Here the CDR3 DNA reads TGTGCCAGCAGCCCCTGGACAGGGGACACTGAAGCTTTCTTT.

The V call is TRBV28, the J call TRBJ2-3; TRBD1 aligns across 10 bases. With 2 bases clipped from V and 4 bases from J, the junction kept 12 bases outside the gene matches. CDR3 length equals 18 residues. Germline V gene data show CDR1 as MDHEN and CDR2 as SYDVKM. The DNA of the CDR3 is TGTGCCAGCAGTTTAGGGTTCGGAGGGACAGGGGTACCAGATACGCAGTATTTT. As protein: CASSLGFGGTGVPDTQYF.